This T cell receptor (beta chain) was identified during a study of identical twins (dated by TCRdb to the mid-2010s). Looking at the study overall: To test whether fetal clonotypes persist, the study used deep sequencing on TCR alpha and beta repertoires from monozygotic twins, unrelated adults of various ages, and cord blood. To rule out contamination, replicate twin experiments were performed at different times with different library preparation protocols. What the study reported, not specific to this receptor: Because the same donors could not be followed over many years, the conclusions relied on cross-sectional statistical analysis. Compared with coincidental sharing between unrelated individuals, an excess of low generation-probability sequences was observed among out-of-frame TCR alpha sequences shared between twins. Abundant cord blood beta clonotypes carried fewer insertions; young adult naive repertoires showed a weaker similar trend, while memory repertoires showed none. The excess sharing between twins in beta out-of-frame sequences was weaker because fewer shared sequences reduced the signal-to-noise ratio. Recombination models systematically underestimated out-of-frame TCR alpha sharing in monozygotic twins but agreed with sharing between unrelated individuals. Invariant T cells such as MAIT and iNKT could partly confound zero-insertion analyses, though diverse VJ usage argued against this for most clonotypes.

Library preparation used 5' RACE. Sequencing was performed on an Illumina HiSeq 2000. Template switching added a universal primer binding site, and the final cDNA carried a unique molecular identifier that allowed TCR cDNA molecules to be counted accurately. Specific primers in the conserved constant-segment region were used to synthesize first-strand cDNA for TCR alpha and beta chains. Each cDNA library was double barcoded, with a SMART-Mk sample barcode plus Illumina barcodes, to control for contamination. TruSeq adapter sequences, together with Illumina sample barcodes, were added in two successive PCR steps. The Illumina HiSeq platform was used with custom primers to sequence TCR alpha and beta cDNA libraries. In the paper's pipeline: MiGEC was used to process raw reads and extract unique molecular identifiers, and MiXCR was used to find CDR3 positions. For each individual, recombination models were inferred using an EM algorithm with the repgenHMM and IGoR tools. Shared clonotype analysis was performed with the tcR package in R, normalizing sharing by the product of cloneset sizes. To study raw recombination without the effects of thymic and clonal selection, out-of-frame nonproductive sequences were analyzed. TCRdb reprocessed the public reads (quality trimming at Q25 with fastp, clone calling with MiXCR) and kept in-frame beta chains. Duplicate CDR3 protein sequences are folded into a single record with the most common DNA and genes. TCRdb assigned the V and J calls; the authors' analysis was not used. Here the sample has hundreds of thousands of distinct CDR3 sequences; about 20% occur a single time. 13% of the sample rests with the top ten.

Every donor was a healthy Caucasian. Three pairs of female monozygotic twins, all aged about 18 to 29 years, were included in the twin cohort. Peripheral blood mononuclear cells were used as the source from which RNA for TCR libraries was isolated. Worth noting for this clonotype: Its antigen specificity is not known. Base qualities are not provided; no much larger clone lies one nucleotide away.

These data were also filed under a second study, of T cells expressing NK-cell markers. The second study's authors report: In sorted CD3+CD56+NKG2C+, CD3+CD56+NKG2C- and CD3+CD56-NKG2C+ T-cell subsets from several donors, TCR beta-chain repertoires were profiled. Among the eight sequenced donors, seven were HCMV-seropositive and one was HCMV-seronegative. In several experiments an anti-gammadeltaTCR antibody was added to restrict sorting to alphabetaTCR-expressing T cells. For several donors, the dominant CD3+CD56+NKG2C+ clonotypes were among the top 10 CD8+ clonotypes and accounted for about 1.0-7.5% of CD8+ T cells. Those dominant clonotypes were again the most abundant among CD3+CD56-NKG2C+ cells in four donors, at about 25-65%. Whether the expanded NKG2C-expressing T cell clones were specific for HCMV antigens was left unclear. All eight donors whose samples were sequenced were randomly selected healthy volunteers, three of them men and five women. To determine HCMV serostatus, a commercial ELISA kit was used to detect HCMV-specific IgG in serum. Bulk peripheral blood T-cell repertoires were additionally sequenced from unsorted PBMC for over five donors. MIGEC was used to demultiplex reads and group reads by UMI, and MiTCR was used to assemble and quantify clonotypes. To remove erroneous sequences, TCR cDNA sequences were retained only when supported by two or more reads. Downstream repertoire analysis used the tcR package, and clonotypes were matched across fractions by CDR3 nucleotide sequence plus V segment. VDJmatch was used to annotate antigen specificity against VDJdb, with one amino acid substitution in CDR3 permitted.

This TCR was recovered from a woman aged 18-30 years in good health. Input material: PBMCs.

The CDR3 reads CASSQVGLGTEAFF. The nucleotides read TGTGCCAGCAGCCAAGTGGGTCTCGGCACTGAAGCTTTCTTT. The chain was built from TRBV4-2 and TRBJ1-1; the D gene cannot be named for sure. CDR1 is given as LGHNA and CDR2 as YNFKEQ, both from the germline V gene. V sheds 1 base and J sheds 4 bases, leaving 10 bases between their ends. Including the terminal cysteine and phenylalanine, the CDR3 comprises 14 residues. The read is trimmed to its CDR3 DNA, 42 bases read in frame from base 1.